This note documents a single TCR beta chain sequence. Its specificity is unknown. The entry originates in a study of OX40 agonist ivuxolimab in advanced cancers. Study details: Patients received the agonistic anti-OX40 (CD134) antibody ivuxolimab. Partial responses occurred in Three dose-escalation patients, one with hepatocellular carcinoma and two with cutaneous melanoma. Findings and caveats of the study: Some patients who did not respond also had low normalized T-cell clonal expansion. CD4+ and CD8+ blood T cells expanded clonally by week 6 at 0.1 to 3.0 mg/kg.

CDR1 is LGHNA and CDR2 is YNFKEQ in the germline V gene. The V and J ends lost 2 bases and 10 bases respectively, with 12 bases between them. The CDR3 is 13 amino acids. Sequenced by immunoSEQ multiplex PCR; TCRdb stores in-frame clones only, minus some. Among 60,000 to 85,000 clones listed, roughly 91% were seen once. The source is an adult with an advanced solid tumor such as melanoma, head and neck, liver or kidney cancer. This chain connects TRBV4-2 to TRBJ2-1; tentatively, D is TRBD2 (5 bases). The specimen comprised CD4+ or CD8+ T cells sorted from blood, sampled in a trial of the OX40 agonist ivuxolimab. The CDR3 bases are TGTGCCAGCAGCCAAAGGGAGCTAATGGAGCAGTTCTTC. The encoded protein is CASSQRELMEQFF.